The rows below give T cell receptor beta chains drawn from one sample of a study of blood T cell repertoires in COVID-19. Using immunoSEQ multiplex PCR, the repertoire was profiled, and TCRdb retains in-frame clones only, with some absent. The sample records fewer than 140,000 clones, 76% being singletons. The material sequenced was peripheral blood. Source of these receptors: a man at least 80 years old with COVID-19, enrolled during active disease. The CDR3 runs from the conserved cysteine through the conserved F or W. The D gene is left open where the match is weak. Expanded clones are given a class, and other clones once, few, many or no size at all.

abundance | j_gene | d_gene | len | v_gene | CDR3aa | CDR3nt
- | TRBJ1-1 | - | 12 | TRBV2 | CASSVTATEAFF | TGTGCCAGCAGTGTGACAGCCACTGAAGCTTTCTTT
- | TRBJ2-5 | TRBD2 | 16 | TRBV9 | CASSVLPSGSWETQYF | TGTGCCAGCAGCGTTCTTCCGAGCGGGAGCTGGGAGACCCAGTACTTC
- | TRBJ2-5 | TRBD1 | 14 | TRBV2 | CASLGTAGWGTQYF | TGTGCCAGTCTAGGGACAGCTGGTTGGGGGACCCAGTACTTC
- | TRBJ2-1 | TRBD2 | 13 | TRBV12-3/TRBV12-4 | CASSWGLRGEQFF | TGTGCCAGCAGTTGGGGACTAAGAGGGGAGCAGTTCTTC
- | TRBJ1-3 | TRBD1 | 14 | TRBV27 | CASSRQGSGNTIYF | TGTGCCAGCAGTAGACAGGGATCTGGAAACACCATATATTTT
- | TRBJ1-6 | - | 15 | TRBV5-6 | CASSGGAGEFSPLHF | TGTGCCAGCAGCGGGGGAGCAGGGGAGTTTTCACCCCTCCACTTT
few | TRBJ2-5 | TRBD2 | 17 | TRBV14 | CASSQDLGLAGVETQYF | TGTGCCAGCAGCCAAGACTTAGGGCTAGCGGGAGTGGAGACCCAGTACTTC
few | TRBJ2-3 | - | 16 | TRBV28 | CASSSPQLSSTDTQYF | TGTGCCAGCAGTTCCCCACAGCTTTCTAGCACAGATACGCAGTATTTT
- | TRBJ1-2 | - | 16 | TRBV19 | CASRARGGAANYGYTF | TGTGCCAGTAGAGCCCGAGGTGGGGCCGCTAACTATGGCTACACCTTC
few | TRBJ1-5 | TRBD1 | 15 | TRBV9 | CASSVGTGPNQPQHF | TGTGCCAGCAGCGTTGGGACAGGGCCAAATCAGCCCCAGCATTTT
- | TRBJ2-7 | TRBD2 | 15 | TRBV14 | CASSQGTGGRYEQYF | TGTGCCAGCAGCCAAGGAACGGGAGGAAGGTACGAGCAGTACTTC
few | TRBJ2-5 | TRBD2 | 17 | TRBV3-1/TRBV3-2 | CASSQYGLAGASETQYF | TGTGCCAGCAGCCAATATGGGCTAGCGGGAGCTTCAGAGACCCAGTACTTC
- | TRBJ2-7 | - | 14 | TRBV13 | CASSLAGHTTEQYF | TGTGCCAGCAGCTTAGCGGGACACACGACCGAGCAGTACTTC
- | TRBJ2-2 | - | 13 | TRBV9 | CASRSGSTGELFF | TGTGCCAGCAGATCAGGGTCCACCGGGGAGCTGTTTTTT
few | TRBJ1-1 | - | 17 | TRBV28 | CASSLRPGRVQNTEAFF | TGTGCCAGCAGTTTACGGCCAGGGCGCGTCCAGAACACTGAAGCTTTCTTT
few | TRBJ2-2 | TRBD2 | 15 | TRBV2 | CASGGLAGNTGELFF | TGTGCCAGCGGGGGACTAGCGGGCAACACCGGGGAGCTGTTTTTT
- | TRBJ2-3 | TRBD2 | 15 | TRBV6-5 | CASSLTSGRVDTQYF | TGTGCCAGCAGCCTGACTAGCGGGAGAGTCGATACGCAGTATTTT
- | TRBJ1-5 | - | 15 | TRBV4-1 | CASSQEFGRVQPQHF | TGCGCCAGCAGCCAAGAATTCGGCAGGGTACAGCCCCAGCATTTT
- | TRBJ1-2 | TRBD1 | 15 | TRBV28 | CASSLRTGGNYGYTF | TGTGCCAGCAGTTTACGGACAGGGGGGAACTATGGCTACACCTTC
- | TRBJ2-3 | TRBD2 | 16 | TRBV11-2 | CASSLGLADSTDTQYF | TGTGCCAGCAGCCTGGGACTAGCGGATAGCACAGATACGCAGTATTTT
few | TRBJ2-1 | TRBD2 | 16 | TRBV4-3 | CASSPTSGYSYNEQFF | TGCGCCAGCAGCCCCACTAGCGGATATTCCTACAATGAGCAGTTCTTC
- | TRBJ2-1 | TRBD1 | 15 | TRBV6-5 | CASSYGRGSYNEQFF | TGTGCCAGCAGTTACGGCAGGGGGTCCTACAATGAGCAGTTCTTC
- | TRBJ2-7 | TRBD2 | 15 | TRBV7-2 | CASSPTSGGGYEQYF | TGTGCCAGCAGCCCCACGTCGGGAGGGGGGTACGAGCAGTACTTC
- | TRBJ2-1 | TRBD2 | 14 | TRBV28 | CASSLGGLGDEQFF | TGTGCCAGCAGTTTAGGGGGACTAGGTGATGAGCAGTTCTTC
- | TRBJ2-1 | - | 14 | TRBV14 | CASSQEGDYNEQFF | TGTGCCAGCAGCCAAGAGGGAGACTACAATGAGCAGTTCTTC
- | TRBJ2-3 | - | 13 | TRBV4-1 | CASSRGGIFSQYF | TGCGCCAGCAGCCGTGGGGGCATATTCTCGCAGTATTTT
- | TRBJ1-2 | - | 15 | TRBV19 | CASSRGDGANYGYTF | TGTGCCAGTAGCCGGGGGGACGGGGCTAACTATGGCTACACCTTC
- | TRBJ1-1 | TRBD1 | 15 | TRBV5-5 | CASSLRQGFGAEAFF | TGTGCCAGCAGCCTTAGACAGGGGTTTGGCGCTGAAGCTTTCTTT
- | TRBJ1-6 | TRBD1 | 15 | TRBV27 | CASSSGTAGSSPLHF | TGTGCCAGCAGTTCCGGGACAGCCGGCAGTTCACCCCTCCACTTT
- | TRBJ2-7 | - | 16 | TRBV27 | CASSSSPSSSAYEQYF | TGTGCCAGCAGTTCGTCCCCCTCCTCATCGGCCTACGAGCAGTACTTC
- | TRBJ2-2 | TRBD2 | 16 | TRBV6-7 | CASSYLGLGGTGELFF | TGTGCCAGCAGTTACTTAGGACTAGGAGGGACCGGGGAGCTGTTTTTT
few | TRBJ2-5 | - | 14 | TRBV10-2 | CASSDQRVPETQYF | TGCGCCAGCAGTGATCAGCGCGTCCCAGAGACCCAGTACTTC
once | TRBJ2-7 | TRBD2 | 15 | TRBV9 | CASSQTPAGEREQYF | TGTGCCAGCAGCCAAACCCCAGCGGGAGAACGCGAGCAGTACTTC
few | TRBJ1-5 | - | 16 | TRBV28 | CASSLLGRGSNQPQHF | TGTGCCAGCAGTTTACTGGGAAGGGGGAGCAATCAGCCCCAGCATTTT
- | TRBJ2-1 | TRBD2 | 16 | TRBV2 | CASSELAGAENNEQFF | TGTGCCAGCAGTGAGTTAGCGGGAGCTGAGAACAATGAGCAGTTCTTC
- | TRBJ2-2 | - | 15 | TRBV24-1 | CATSDPAGNTGELFF | TGTGCCACCAGTGACCCGGCAGGGAACACCGGGGAGCTGTTTTTT
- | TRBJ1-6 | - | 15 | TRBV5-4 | CASSSAGAYNSPLHF | TGTGCCAGCAGCTCGGCAGGGGCTTATAATTCACCCCTCCACTTT
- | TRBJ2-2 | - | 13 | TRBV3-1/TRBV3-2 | CASSPTSTGELFF | TGTGCCAGCAGCCCGACTAGCACCGGGGAGCTGTTTTTT
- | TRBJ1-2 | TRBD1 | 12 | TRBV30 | CAWNPRQGGYTF | TGTGCCTGGAACCCGAGACAGGGAGGCTACACCTTC
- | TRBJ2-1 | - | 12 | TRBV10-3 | CAMTDGDNEQFF | TGTGCCATGACCGACGGAGACAATGAGCAGTTCTTC